This T cell receptor beta chain was recovered during a study of blood T cell repertoires in COVID-19. As for the study in general: The study drew acute and convalescent COVID-19 samples from the United States, Italy and Spain. In each case, the material was cDNA or gDNA derived from T cells, B-cell-depleted T cells, or PBMCs.

The authors' processing: Reference gene primer amplification gave nucleated cell count estimates. Data came from immunoSEQ multiplex PCR; TCRdb stores just in-frame clones and leaves some out. The V and J calls and clone size were taken over from that table, and D and trimming were inferred from the DNA. The sample records about 180,000 clones, 75% to 90% being singletons. Sequenced: peripheral blood. This clonotype was sampled from a human donor with active or convalescent COVID-19. The donor label of this sample is uncertain.

The CDR3 nucleotides read TGTGCCTGGAGTAACAGGGGGCTGGATGGCTACACCTTC. Its protein is CAWSNRGLDGYTF. This sequence joins TRBV30 and TRBJ1-2, with 9 bases that match TRBD1. J was trimmed by 6 bases and V by 2 bases; bases with no gene match: 4. This CDR3 is built from 13 residues. CDR1 is GTSNPN, CDR2 SVGIG, per germline (reference sequence).